The 25 T cell receptor beta chains below were found in one sample sequenced in a study of blood T cell repertoires in COVID-19. Profiled with immunoSEQ multiplex PCR; TCRdb holds only in-frame clones, not every one. The sample has hundreds of thousands of clones, about nine tenths seen once. Sequencing used PBMCs or T cells enriched from blood (not recorded which). The receptors were gathered from a man between 60 and 75 years old who had recovered from COVID-19.

This clone was counted once. The CDR3 loop is CASSYATGGVRILFF. CDR3 sequence (DNA): TGTGCCAGCAGTTACGCGACAGGGGGCGTCAGGATCCTGTTTTTT. The J gene is TRBJ1-4, the V gene TRBV6-5; TRBD1 matches 10 bases. Trimming cost V 2 bases and J 14 bases; bases outside gene matches: 11. This CDR3 spans 15 amino acids. The V gene's germline CDR1 is MNHEY and CDR2 SVGAGI.

This clone was counted a single time. The rearrangement joins TRBV6-2 or TRBV6-3 to TRBJ2-3, with 11 nucleotides matching TRBD2. The length of the CDR3 is 16 residues. V trimming: 4 bases; J trimming: 2 bases; junction bases outside the gene matches: 5. The germline gives CDR1 MNHEY, CDR2 SVGEGT. DNA for the CDR3: TGTGCCAGCAGTTCAGGGACTAGCGGAGTCACAGATACGCAGTATTTT. Protein: CASSSGTSGVTDTQYF.

The chain joins TRBV30 to TRBJ2-2, with 9 positions matching TRBD2. The trim removed 2 bases at V and 5 bases at J, leaving 18 bases unmatched. From germline, CDR1 is GTSNPN and CDR2 SVGIG (reference sequence). This CDR3 spans 19 amino acids. CDR3 in amino acids: CAWSIRPTLAGRRTGELFF. In nucleotides, the CDR3 is TGTGCCTGGAGTATACGACCTACTCTAGCGGGGAGGAGGACCGGGGAGCTGTTTTTT.

This sequence joins TRBV4-2 and TRBJ2-1; TRBD2 might be the D (5 bases). V was cut by 1 base and J by 7 bases, with 17 bases left in between. Germline V gene lookup returns CDR1 LGHNA and CDR2 YNFKEQ. The CDR3 runs 16 residues. The CDR3 region is CASSQGGGSRRNEQFF. CDR3 bases: TGTGCCAGCAGCCAAGGCGGCGGGTCCCGGAGGAATGAGCAGTTCTTC.

V is TRBV4-1 and J is TRBJ1-4, with D perhaps TRBD1 (5 bases). The CDR3 is 16 residues long. V was cut by 2 bases and J by 2 bases, with 12 bases left in between. Germline-derived CDR1 and CDR2 are MGHRA and YSYEKL. CDR3 in DNA: TGCGCCAGCAGCCAACCCACAGGAGGGACTAATGAAAAACTGTTTTTT. This encodes CASSQPTGGTNEKLFF.

The chain's CDR3 is CASSRGQGTYEQYF. The DNA of the CDR3 is TGTGCCAGCAGCAGAGGACAGGGAACCTACGAGCAGTACTTC. The rearrangement links TRBV5-4 to TRBJ2-7, with 8 nucleotides matching TRBD1. The ends lost 4 bases at V and 2 bases at J; junction bases unmatched: 5. The germline V gene has CDR1 SGHNT and CDR2 YYREEE (reference sequence). The length of the CDR3 is 14 residues. Combining the CDR3 with reference TRBV5-4 and TRBJ2-7 gives the whole variable domain ETGVTQSPTHLIKTRGQQVTLRCSSQSGHNTVSWYQQALGQGPQFIFQYYREEENGRGNFPPRFSGLQFPNYSSELNVNALELDDSALYLCASSRGQGTYEQYFGPGTRLTVT.

The V and J genes are TRBV27 and TRBJ2-2; perhaps TRBD1 as D (5 bases). The CDR3 has 15 residues. V shed 5 bases and J shed 4 bases, with 14 bases lying between them. Germline loops: CDR1 MNHEY, CDR2 SMNVEV (reference sequence). In DNA form, the CDR3 reads TGTGCCAGCAGTATTATACCGACAGTCACCGGGGAGCTGTTTTTT. Amino acids: CASSIIPTVTGELFF.

V usage is TRBV4-3 and J usage is TRBJ2-7, with 7 bases identical to TRBD1. The CDR3 sequence is 15 residues long. V dropped 1 base and J dropped 2; count of bases not matched to a gene: 5. Germline CDR1 LGHNA, CDR2 YSLEER. The CDR3 DNA reads as TGCGCCAGCAGCCAAGTTTATGACAGGGCCTACGAGCAGTACTTC. Amino acid sequence: CASSQVYDRAYEQYF.

This clone was seen just once. The chain is built from TRBV19 and TRBJ1-5, with D unresolved. The CDR3 runs 14 residues. CDR1 and CDR2 from the germline V gene are LNHDA and SQIVND (reference sequence). The V gene lost 1 base and the J gene lost 3 bases, with 7 bases spanning the gap. The CDR3 protein is CASSIGDTNQPQHF. DNA for the CDR3: TGTGCCAGTAGTATAGGAGACACCAATCAGCCCCAGCATTTT.

The chain joins TRBV27 to TRBJ2-7; TRBD1 is a possible D gene (6 bases). Germline V lookup: CDR1 MNHEY, CDR2 SMNVEV (reference sequence). The CDR3 has 13 amino acids. With 6 bases removed from V and 7 bases from J, the gap between germline ends came to 16 bases. For the CDR3, the DNA is TGTGCCAGCAGCCGATCGGACAGCCTGGAGCAGTACTTC. This encodes CASSRSDSLEQYF.

J is TRBJ2-3 and V is TRBV10-1, with 8 bases that match TRBD2. V lost 6 bases, J lost 6 bases, and 8 bases stayed unmatched. Germline V lookup: CDR1 WNHNN, CDR2 SYGVQD (reference sequence). This CDR3 is built from 14 residues. CDR3 bases: TGCGCCAGCAGCGGCGGGGGGATCGGGGATACGCAGTATTTT. This encodes CASSGGGIGDTQYF.

The chain couples TRBV5-6 to TRBJ2-5; TRBD2 matches 9 bases. With V trimmed by 0 bases and J by 5 bases, 5 bases remained unmatched. This CDR3 comprises 15 residues. Germline V gene sequence: CDR1 SGHDT, CDR2 YYEEEE. The CDR3: CASSLALAGSETQYF. The CDR3 bases are TGTGCCAGCAGCTTGGCCCTAGCGGGGTCGGAGACCCAGTACTTC.

The chain employs TRBV5-5 and TRBJ2-2; D perhaps matches TRBD1 (6 bases). This CDR3 contains 16 residues. V lost 3 bases to trimming and J lost 0 bases, with 12 bases between them. CDR1 and CDR2 from the germline V gene are SGHKS and YYEKEE (reference sequence). The CDR3 reads CASSSRTAANTGELFF. In DNA form, the CDR3 reads TGTGCCAGCAGCTCACGGACAGCCGCGAACACCGGGGAGCTGTTTTTT. Together with reference TRBV5-5 and TRBJ2-2, the CDR3 gives the full variable domain: DAGVTQSPTHLIKTRGQQVTLRCSPISGHKSVSWYQQVLGQGPQFIFQYYEKEERGRGNFPDRFSARQFPNYSSELNVNALLLGDSALYLCASSSRTAANTGELFFGEGSRLTVL.

V gene TRBV30 combines with J gene TRBJ1-3, with 9 bases aligning to TRBD1. Germline assignment: CDR1 GTSNPN and CDR2 SVGIG (reference sequence). CDR3 length: 14 amino acids. V trimming: 4 bases; J trimming: 4 bases; junction bases outside the gene matches: 5. For the CDR3, the DNA is TGTGCCTGGATGGACAGGGGCCTCGGAAACACCATATATTTT. Encoded protein: CAWMDRGLGNTIYF.

The count of this clone is one. The CDR3 sequence: CASSPLAREDNQPQHF. CDR3 in DNA: TGTGCCAGCTCACCACTCGCCAGGGAGGACAATCAGCCCCAGCATTTT. V usage is TRBV18 and J usage is TRBJ1-5; weak D call: TRBD1 (5 bases). The CDR3 length is 16 residues. The V gene's germline CDR1 is KGHSH and CDR2 LQKENI. Trimming took 1 base from V and 3 from J, leaving 13 bases between them.

The V gene is TRBV5-1, the J gene TRBJ1-1, with D maybe TRBD1 (5 bases). The germline gives CDR1 SGHRS, CDR2 YFSETQ. The germline V and J ends were trimmed by 0 bases and 0 bases, with 9 bases remaining between them. The CDR3 consists of 15 residues. The DNA of the CDR3 is TGCGCCAGCAGCTTGGTTGGGGGGATGAACACTGAAGCTTTCTTT. As protein: CASSLVGGMNTEAFF.

This clone has just a few counts. The J gene is TRBJ2-2, the V gene TRBV7-9, with 10 bases identical to TRBD1. The CDR3 sequence is 16 residues long. V gave up 5 bases and J gave up 4 bases; unmatched junction bases: 7. CDR1 is SEHNR and CDR2 is FQNEAQ in the germline V gene (reference sequence). The CDR3 bases are TGTGCCAGCAGCGCTACTGGACAGGGGGTCACCGGGGAGCTGTTTTTT. Encoded protein: CASSATGQGVTGELFF.

This clone was counted only a few times. This chain joins TRBV11-1 and TRBJ1-6; D unresolved. Trimming shortened V by 0 bases and J by 8 bases, and 5 bases separated the two germline ends. There are 13 residues in the CDR3. Looked up from germline, CDR1 is SGHAT and CDR2 is FQDESV (reference sequence). DNA of the CDR3: TGTGCCAGCAGCTTAGCCCGTGATTCACCCCTCCACTTT. Translating it yields CASSLARDSPLHF.

The chain has TRBV7-2 and TRBJ2-7; tentative D call: TRBD2 (5 bases). Trimming removed 5 bases at V and 6 bases at J, with 8 bases between. The CDR3 consists of 11 residues. Germline V gene sequence: CDR1 SGHTA, CDR2 FQGNSA. CDR3 DNA: TGTGCCAGCAGCCCCGGGGTCGAGCAGTACTTC. Protein: CASSPGVEQYF. Based on the CDR3 plus reference TRBV7-2 and TRBJ2-7, the full variable domain is GAGVSQSPSNKVTEKGKDVELRCDPISGHTALYWYRQSLGQGLEFLIYFQGNSAPDKSGLPSDRFSAERTGGSVSTLTIQRTQQEDSAVYLCASSPGVEQYFGPGTRLTVT.

This clone was seen more than once but under ten times. This sequence joins TRBV4-1 and TRBJ2-3; tentatively, D is TRBD2 (6 bases). Trimming removed 5 bases from V and 1 base from J, with 13 bases in between. The CDR3 runs to 15 residues. The germline V gene has CDR1 MGHRA and CDR2 YSYEKL. In nucleotides, the CDR3 is TGCGCCAGCAGCTGGCGAACGGGAGGCACAGATACGCAGTATTTT. Encoded protein: CASSWRTGGTDTQYF.

The CDR3 is CASSARRGRADTQYF. CDR3 bases: TGTGCCAGCAGCGCGCGCAGGGGGCGAGCAGATACGCAGTATTTT. The chain recombines TRBV7-2 with TRBJ2-3; TRBD1 agrees at 8 bases. The germline V gene encodes CDR1 SGHTA and CDR2 FQGNSA. This CDR3 contains 15 residues. V was pared by 5 bases and J by 4 bases, with 8 bases of the junction left unmatched.

The chain uses TRBV2 and TRBJ2-4; 7 bases match TRBD1. Unmatched junction bases numbered 16, after V lost 6 bases and J lost 8 bases. The CDR3 contains 16 residues. Germline-derived CDR1 and CDR2 are SNHLY and FYNNEI. CDR3 sequence (DNA): TGTGCCAGCAGAACCAGCCTCGGGACAGTAATGGACATTCAGTACTTC. It encodes CASRTSLGTVMDIQYF.

The chain carries TRBV7-9 and TRBJ1-5; D gene uncertain. V was cut by 1 base and J by 7 bases, with 11 bases left in between. The CDR3 has 14 amino acids. Germline lookup yields CDR1 SEHNR and CDR2 FQNEAQ (reference sequence). The CDR3: CASSLGLDNQPQHF. The CDR3 region has the DNA TGTGCCAGCAGCTTAGGTCTCGACAACCAGCCCCAGCATTTT.

The chain has TRBV4-3 and TRBJ2-3, with 9 positions matching TRBD2. V shed 0 bases and J 2 bases; nucleotides not matched to a gene: 9. The CDR3 extends over 18 amino acids. Germline V gives CDR1 LGHNA, CDR2 YSLEER. The CDR3 region has the DNA TGCGCCAGCAGCCAAGAGGGGGCGGCTAGCGGGGCCACAGATACGCAGTATTTT. It yields the protein CASSQEGAASGATDTQYF.

The chain uses TRBV9 and TRBJ2-7; the match to TRBD2 covers 10 bases. The CDR3 length is 15 residues. Germline assignment: CDR1 SGDLS and CDR2 YYNGEE. The V and J ends lost 4 bases and 2 bases, in that order; junction bases with no gene match: 6. The CDR3 here is CASSFGTSAAYEQYF. CDR3 in DNA: TGTGCCAGCAGCTTCGGGACTAGCGCCGCCTACGAGCAGTACTTC.